This T cell receptor beta chain comes out of a study of cytomegalovirus exposure and HLA in healthy donors. PCR involved 60 Vbeta and 13 Jbeta primers. Libraries were prepared by immunoSEQ multiplex PCR; TCRdb keeps only in-frame clonotypes and omits some of them. This sample yields under 200,000 clones, of which over 75% are seen a single time; 2.4% belongs to the top ten. The V and J ends lost 4 bases and 14 bases, in that order; junction bases with no gene match: 7. The CDR3 has 12 residues. Germline V gene lookup returns CDR1 MNHNY and CDR2 SVGAGI (reference sequence). This TCR came from a man aged 60 to 69 in good health and CMV-seronegative. The chain recombines TRBV6-6 with TRBJ1-4; 7 nucleotides align to TRBD1. Sequenced: PBMCs. CDR3 amino acids: CASSSTGSVLFF. The CDR3 nucleotides read TGTGCCAGCAGTTCGACAGGGAGTGTCCTGTTTTTT.